A single sample gave rise to the 20 T cell receptor beta chains below, sequenced in a study of blood T cell repertoires in COVID-19. Profiling relied on immunoSEQ multiplex PCR, and the TCRdb table lists in-frame clones only, not all of them. The sample records 120,000 or so clones, around 77% being singletons. Specimen: peripheral blood. The receptors here all came from a human donor in a cohort sampled during active COVID-19.

This clone was seen only a few times. V is TRBV24-1 and J is TRBJ2-3; D perhaps matches TRBD1 (5 bases). The CDR3 extends over 15 amino acids. Trimming stripped 1 base from V and 2 bases from J, with 9 bases between. Germline assignment: CDR1 KGHDR and CDR2 SFDVKD. Here the CDR3 reads CATSDFDRPTDTQYF. CDR3 sequence (DNA): TGTGCCACCAGTGATTTTGACAGACCCACAGATACGCAGTATTTT.

The chain uses TRBV5-1 and TRBJ1-1; 9 bases map to TRBD1. CDR1 and CDR2 from the germline V gene are SGHRS and YFSETQ. The CDR3 consists of 16 residues. V lost 5 bases, J lost 2 bases, and 10 bases stayed unmatched. The CDR3: CASRSDRGIPNTEAFF. CDR3 nucleotide sequence: TGCGCCAGCAGATCCGACAGGGGGATCCCCAACACTGAAGCTTTCTTT. Full variable domain (remainder filled in from reference TRBV5-1 and TRBJ1-1): KAGVTQTPRYLIKTRGQQVTLSCSPISGHRSVSWYQQTPGQGLQFLFEYFSETQRNKGNFPGRFSGRQFSNSRSEMNVSTLELGDSALYLCASRSDRGIPNTEAFFGQGTRLTVV.

This chain joins TRBV7-6 and TRBJ2-7, with 10 bases matching TRBD2. Germline V gene lookup returns CDR1 SGHVS and CDR2 FNYEAQ. CDR3 length: 16 residues. V was pared by 4 bases and J by 0 bases, with 6 bases of the junction left unmatched. CDR3 amino acids: CASSSPSGGSSYEQYF. In DNA, the CDR3 is TGTGCCAGCAGCTCCCCTAGCGGGGGAAGCTCCTACGAGCAGTACTTC.

This clone was seen just once. The chain is built from TRBV7-9 and TRBJ1-1, with D perhaps TRBD1 (5 bases). Germline V gives CDR1 SEHNR, CDR2 FQNEAQ (reference sequence). The CDR3 totals 14 residues. V was trimmed by 2 bases and J by 0 bases, leaving 7 bases between them. The CDR3 DNA is TGTGCCAGCAGCTTATCAGGGATGAACACTGAAGCTTTCTTT. Its protein is CASSLSGMNTEAFF.

The V call is TRBV20-1, the J call TRBJ2-7; D gene uncertain. Germline V CDR1 and CDR2: DFQATT, SNEGSKA (reference sequence). Trimming pared 1 base from V and 3 bases from J, leaving 4 bases between. The CDR3 is made up of 11 amino acids. Here the CDR3 DNA reads TGCAGTGCTAGAGCCAGCTACGAGCAGTACTTC. Translating gives CSARASYEQYF.

The V gene is TRBV27, the J gene TRBJ2-7; the D gene is possibly TRBD2 (6 bases). Trimming shortened V by 2 bases and J by 1 base, and 18 bases separated the two germline ends. CDR3 length: 17 amino acids. Germline assignment: CDR1 MNHEY and CDR2 SMNVEV (reference sequence). CDR3 sequence (DNA): TGTGCCAGCAGTTTAACCCTGACTAGTTGGTGGTCCTACGAGCAGTACTTC. The encoded protein is CASSLTLTSWWSYEQYF.

This chain connects TRBV6-5 to TRBJ1-2, with D perhaps matching TRBD1 (5 bases). CDR3 size: 15 residues. Germline CDR1 is MNHEY and CDR2 is SVGAGI. V was cut by 2 bases and J by 5 bases, with 15 bases left in between. CDR3: CASSYLGGEEYGYTF. CDR3 nucleotide sequence: TGTGCCAGCAGTTACCTTGGGGGGGAGGAGTATGGCTACACCTTC.

The J gene is TRBJ1-6, the V gene TRBV27; D unresolved. CDR3 length equals 15 residues. CDR1 MNHEY and CDR2 SMNVEV come from the germline V gene (reference sequence). V was pared by 6 bases and J by 6 bases, with 15 bases between. CDR3 sequence reads: CASSRNQRSNSPLHF. CDR3 bases: TGTGCCAGCAGCCGGAACCAGAGGAGTAATTCACCCCTCCACTTT.

The V and J genes are TRBV10-3 and TRBJ2-7; 10 nucleotides agree with TRBD1. Germline CDR1 reads ENHRY; CDR2 reads SYGVKD. The CDR3 loop spans 14 amino acids. V dropped 7 bases and J dropped 6; count of bases not matched to a gene: 9. CDR3 in amino acids: CAINSGTGVAEQYF. The CDR3 coding sequence is TGTGCCATCAATTCCGGGACAGGGGTCGCCGAGCAGTACTTC.

Of note for this clone: This specimen includes other DNA sequences encoding the same CDR3. This chain connects TRBV28 to TRBJ2-7; the D is unclear. The germline CDR1 and CDR2 sequences are MDHEN and SYDVKM. V was clipped by 5 bases and J by 1 base, with 3 bases between them. The CDR3 sequence is 11 residues long. DNA for the CDR3: TGTGCCAGCAGTCGGTCCTACGAGCAGTACTTC. Its protein product is CASSRSYEQYF.

The chain joins TRBV6-2 or TRBV6-3 to TRBJ1-5; 7 positions agree with TRBD1. The CDR3 runs to 17 residues. Per germline, CDR1 MNHEY and CDR2 SVGEGT. Trimming removed 2 bases from V and 1 base from J; junction bases left unmatched: 8. The CDR3 DNA reads TGTGCCAGCAGTTACAGAAGTGGGACAGCGAGCAATCAGCCCCAGCATTTT. This codes for CASSYRSGTASNQPQHF.

The rearrangement uses TRBV13 and TRBJ2-7; 12 bases match TRBD2. Losses at the gene ends were 5 bases for V and 5 bases for J; bases not matched to a gene: 10. CDR3 length equals 16 residues. Per germline, CDR1 PRHDT and CDR2 FYEKMQ (reference sequence). The CDR3 reads CASSATTSGSIHEQYF. CDR3 in DNA: TGTGCCAGCAGCGCTACGACTAGCGGGAGTATCCACGAGCAGTACTTC.

J is TRBJ2-1 and V is TRBV5-4; 7 bases are shared with TRBD2. V was pared by 0 bases and J by 4 bases, with 4 bases of the junction left unmatched. Germline V gene data show CDR1 as SGHNT and CDR2 as YYREEE (reference sequence). CDR3 length: 15 residues. The CDR3, as DNA: TGTGCCAGCAGCTTGGACCTAGCGGTGTACAATGAGCAGTTCTTC. Translation: CASSLDLAVYNEQFF.

The V call is TRBV5-1, the J call TRBJ1-1, with a possible D match to TRBD1 (5 bases). CDR1 is SGHRS and CDR2 is YFSETQ in the germline V gene. Trimming removed 4 bases at V and 0 bases at J, with 13 bases between. The CDR3 loop spans 15 amino acids. The CDR3 reads CASSQDKAMNTEAFF. The CDR3 DNA is TGCGCCAGCAGCCAGGACAAGGCCATGAACACTGAAGCTTTCTTT.

This clone occurred a few times. The rearrangement joins TRBV27 to TRBJ1-6; tentative D call: TRBD1 (5 bases). CDR1 MNHEY and CDR2 SMNVEV come from the germline V gene (reference sequence). Trimming pared 3 bases from V and 3 bases from J, leaving 9 bases between. CDR3 length: 15 residues. CDR3 sequence reads: CASSFRGYYNSPLHF. CDR3 nucleotides: TGTGCCAGCAGTTTTAGGGGTTACTATAATTCACCCCTCCACTTT.

This rearrangement joins TRBV7-9 to TRBJ2-7, with 9 positions matching TRBD2. CDR3 length equals 15 residues. The V segment lost 0 bases and the J segment 4 bases; nucleotides outside the gene matches: 4. Germline V CDR1 and CDR2: SEHNR, FQNEAQ (reference sequence). The chain's CDR3 is CASSLAIAGVYEQYF. The DNA for the CDR3 is TGTGCCAGCAGCTTAGCCATAGCGGGGGTGTACGAGCAGTACTTC.

The chain combines TRBV5-5 with TRBJ1-2; 7 positions match TRBD1. The germline gives CDR1 SGHKS, CDR2 YYEKEE (reference sequence). The CDR3 runs to 17 residues. J was trimmed by 0 bases and V by 4 bases; bases with no gene match: 12. The CDR3 bases are TGTGCCAGCAGCGCCGGCGGGGTCGACAGGGCTAACTATGGCTACACCTTC. This codes for CASSAGGVDRANYGYTF. The full variable domain, with the rest looked up from reference TRBV5-5 and TRBJ1-2, is DAGVTQSPTHLIKTRGQQVTLRCSPISGHKSVSWYQQVLGQGPQFIFQYYEKEERGRGNFPDRFSARQFPNYSSELNVNALLLGDSALYLCASSAGGVDRANYGYTFGSGTRLTVV.

This chain links TRBV7-9 with TRBJ1-1, with unresolved D. The CDR3 is 13 residues long. The V and J ends lost 3 bases and 3 bases respectively, with 8 bases between them. CDR1 SEHNR and CDR2 FQNEAQ come from the germline V gene (reference sequence). The CDR3, as DNA: TGTGCCAGCAGCTTTGTTCGGGACACTGAAGCTTTCTTT. This codes for CASSFVRDTEAFF.

The chain combines TRBV24-1 with TRBJ1-1, with TRBD1 matching 9 bases. J lost 10 bases, V lost 2 bases, and 7 bases had no gene match. Germline V CDR1 and CDR2: KGHDR, SFDVKD. The CDR3 spans 14 residues. The CDR3, as DNA: TGTGCCACCAGTGATTCCGGGACAGGGAAGGTAGCTTTCTTT. Its protein is CATSDSGTGKVAFF.

The chain carries TRBV19 and TRBJ1-1; TRBD1 might be the D (5 bases). This CDR3 has 15 residues. The V gene's germline CDR1 is LNHDA and CDR2 SQIVND (reference sequence). Trimming removed 10 bases at V and 4 bases at J, with 22 bases between. CDR3 amino acids: CATLPGRQGGTEAFF. Here the CDR3 DNA reads TGTGCCACCCTACCAGGGCGTCAGGGTGGCACTGAAGCTTTCTTT.